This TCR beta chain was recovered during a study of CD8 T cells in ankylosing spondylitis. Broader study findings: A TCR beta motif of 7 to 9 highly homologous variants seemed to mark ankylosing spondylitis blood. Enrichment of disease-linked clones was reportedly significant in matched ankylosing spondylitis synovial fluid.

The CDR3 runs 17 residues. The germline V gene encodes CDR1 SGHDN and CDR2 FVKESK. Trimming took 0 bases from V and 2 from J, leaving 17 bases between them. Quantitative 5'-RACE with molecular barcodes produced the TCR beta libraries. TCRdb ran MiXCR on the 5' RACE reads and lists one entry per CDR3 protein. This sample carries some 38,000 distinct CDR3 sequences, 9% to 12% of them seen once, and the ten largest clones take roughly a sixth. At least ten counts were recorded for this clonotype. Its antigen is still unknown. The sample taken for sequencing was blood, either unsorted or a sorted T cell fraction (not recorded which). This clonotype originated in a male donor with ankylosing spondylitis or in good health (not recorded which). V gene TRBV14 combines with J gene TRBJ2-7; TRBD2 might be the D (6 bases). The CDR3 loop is CASSQDVPGGITYEQYF. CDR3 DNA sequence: TGTGCCAGCAGCCAAGATGTACCCGGCGGGATCACCTACGAGCAGTACTTC.